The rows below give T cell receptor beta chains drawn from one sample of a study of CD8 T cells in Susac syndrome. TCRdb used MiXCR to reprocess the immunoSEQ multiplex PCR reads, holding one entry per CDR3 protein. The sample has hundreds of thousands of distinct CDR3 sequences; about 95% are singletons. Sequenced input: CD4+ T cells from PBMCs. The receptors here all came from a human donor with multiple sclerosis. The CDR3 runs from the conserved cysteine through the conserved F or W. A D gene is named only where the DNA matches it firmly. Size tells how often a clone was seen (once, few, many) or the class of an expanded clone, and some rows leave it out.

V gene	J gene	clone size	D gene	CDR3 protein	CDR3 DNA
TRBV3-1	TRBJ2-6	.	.	CASSQYAGPGANVLTF	TGTGCCAGCAGCCAATACGCGGGCCCTGGGGCCAACGTCCTGACTTTC
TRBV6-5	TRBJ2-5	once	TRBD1	CASSRDSRETQYF	TGTGCCAGCAGCAGGGACAGTAGGGAGACCCAGTACTTC
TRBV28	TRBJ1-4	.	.	CASSGSDREKLFF	TGTGCCAGCAGTGGATCGGACCGGGAAAAACTGTTTTTT
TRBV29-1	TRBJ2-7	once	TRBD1	CSATRGLYEQYF	TGCAGCGCGACCAGGGGGCTCTACGAGCAGTACTTC
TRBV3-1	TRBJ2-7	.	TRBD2	CASSQGRGGRYEQYF	TGTGCCAGCAGCCAAGGACGGGGGGGCCGGTACGAGCAGTACTTC
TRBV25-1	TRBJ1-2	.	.	CASGGKGGYTF	TGTGCCAGTGGAGGAAAGGGCGGCTACACCTTC
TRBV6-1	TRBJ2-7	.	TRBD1	CASESTGQFYEQYF	TGTGCCAGCGAAAGCACGGGACAGTTCTACGAGCAGTACTTC
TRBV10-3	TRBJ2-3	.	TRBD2	CAISELAASTDTQYF	TGTGCCATCAGTGAGCTAGCGGCGAGCACAGATACGCAGTATTTT
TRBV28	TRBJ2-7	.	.	CASNRARGEQYF	TGTGCCAGCAATCGCGCTCGGGGCGAGCAGTACTTC
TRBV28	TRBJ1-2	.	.	CASSLTGGVGPYGYTF	TGTGCCAGCAGTTTAACGGGGGGCGTTGGGCCCTATGGCTACACCTTC
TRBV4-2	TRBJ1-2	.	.	CASSQAQGDGYTF	TGTGCCAGCAGCCAAGCTCAGGGTGATGGCTACACCTTC
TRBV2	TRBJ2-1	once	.	CASGRIQQFF	TGTGCCAGCGGGAGGATCCAGCAGTTCTTC
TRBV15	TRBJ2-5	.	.	CATSRDATGRETQYF	TGTGCCACCAGCAGAGATGCTACAGGGAGGGAGACCCAGTACTTC